These 17 T cell receptor beta chains share one sample of origin, sequenced in a study of T cells after yellow fever vaccination. MiXCR, applied by TCRdb to the 5' RACE reads, yields one record per CDR3 protein. The top ten clones hold more than 15% of a sample with roughly 310,000 distinct CDR3 sequences, 8.7% of them seen once. The sample consisted of PBMCs, taken on the day of the first yellow fever vaccination. These TCRs come from a man aged 18-30 years who received the YFV17D yellow fever vaccine.

The chain links TRBV7-9 to TRBJ1-2; the D is unclear. V was trimmed by 8 bases and J by 7 bases, leaving 11 bases between them. Germline V CDR1 and CDR2: SEHNR, FQNEAQ (reference sequence). CDR3 length equals 11 residues. For the CDR3, the DNA is TGTGCCAGCCTCGACATAGGTGGCTACACCTTC. Residues: CASLDIGGYTF. Complete variable domain (other parts from reference TRBV7-9 and TRBJ1-2): DTGVSQNPRHKITKRGQNVTFRCDPISEHNRLYWYRQTLGQGPEFLTYFQNEAQLEKSRLLSDRFSAERPKGSFSTLEIQRTEQGDSAMYLCASLDIGGYTFGSGTRLTVV.

This chain connects TRBV18 to TRBJ1-1, with TRBD1 identical over 7 bases. Germline V lookup: CDR1 KGHSH, CDR2 LQKENI. Trimming removed 3 bases from V and 7 bases from J; junction bases left unmatched: 5. The CDR3 extends over 13 amino acids. This chain's CDR3 is CASSPGQYGEAFF. CDR3 bases: TGTGCCAGCTCACCGGGACAGTACGGTGAAGCTTTCTTT.

Ten or more counts support this clonotype. The V call is TRBV5-1, the J call TRBJ2-7, with D maybe TRBD1 (6 bases). From germline, CDR1 is SGHRS and CDR2 YFSETQ. Between the trimmed V and J ends, which lost 2 bases and 1 base, there was a span of 7 bases. The CDR3 extends over 13 amino acids. The CDR3 coding sequence is TGCGCCAGCAGCTTACAGGGATCCTACGAGCAGTACTTC. Residues: CASSLQGSYEQYF.

This rearrangement joins TRBV2 to TRBJ1-5, with TRBD1 matching over 10 bases. Trimming cost V 6 bases and J 4 bases; bases outside gene matches: 6. Germline V gene sequence: CDR1 SNHLY, CDR2 FYNNEI. This CDR3 has 15 amino acids. The CDR3 reads CASRTGGSGNQPQHF. Here the CDR3 DNA reads TGTGCCAGCAGGACAGGGGGCAGCGGTAATCAGCCCCAGCATTTT. Filled out from reference TRBV2 and TRBJ1-5, the complete variable domain reads EPEVTQTPSHQVTQMGQEVILRCVPISNHLYFYWYRQILGQKVEFLVSFYNNEISEKSEIFDDQFSVERPDGSNFTLKIRSTKLEDSAMYFCASRTGGSGNQPQHFGDGTRLSIL.

This clonotype was seen a few times. V and J are TRBV6-5 and TRBJ1-1; the D gene is possibly TRBD1 (5 bases). V dropped 8 bases and J dropped 1 base, with 14 bases sitting between them. This CDR3 comprises 14 residues. CDR1 and CDR2 from the germline V gene are MNHEY and SVGAGI. The DNA of the CDR3 is TGTGCCAGCCATACCGGGACGGGGAACACTGAAGCTTTCTTT. Amino acid sequence: CASHTGTGNTEAFF.

The chain combines TRBV7-3 with TRBJ2-7, with TRBD1 matching over 9 bases. V trimming: 3 bases; J trimming: 2 bases; junction bases outside the gene matches: 2. CDR1 SGHTA and CDR2 FQGTGA come from the germline V gene. This CDR3 comprises 14 residues. The CDR3 DNA reads as TGTGCCAGCAGCTTTAGGGACAGGGCCTACGAGCAGTACTTC. This gives the protein CASSFRDRAYEQYF.

This clonotype was seen at least ten times. V gene TRBV12-3 or TRBV12-4 combines with J gene TRBJ1-4; D is ambiguous. The CDR3 sequence is 13 residues long. Trimming left V 2 bases short and J 4 bases short, with 5 bases between. The CDR3 DNA sequence: TGTGCCAGCAGTTTAAGACATAATGAAAAACTGTTTTTT. Translated: CASSLRHNEKLFF.

V gene TRBV19 combines with J gene TRBJ2-1, with D unclear. The V end was cut by 5 bases, the J end by 2 bases, with 16 bases between. In germline, CDR1 is LNHDA, CDR2 SQIVND (reference sequence). The CDR3 sequence is 16 residues long. The CDR3 DNA reads as TGTGCCAGTAGTCTGGGGTCTCTAAATACCTACAATGAGCAGTTCTTC. Translated: CASSLGSLNTYNEQFF.

The V gene is TRBV6-6, the J gene TRBJ2-7; D possibly corresponds to TRBD2 (5 bases). CDR3 length: 13 residues. V dropped 7 bases and J dropped 3 bases, with 13 bases sitting between them. Germline CDR1 is MNHNY and CDR2 is SVGAGI (reference sequence). The CDR3 loop is CASKADSLYEQYF. DNA for the CDR3: TGTGCCAGCAAAGCGGACTCTCTCTACGAGCAGTACTTC.

The gene calls are TRBV11-2 and TRBJ2-3, with a possible D match to TRBD1 (5 bases). V lost 5 bases to trimming and J lost 7 bases, with 10 bases between them. CDR3 length equals 12 residues. Germline CDR1 reads SGHAT; CDR2 reads FQNNGV. As DNA, the CDR3 is TGTGCCAGCAGCAGTACAGGTTATACGCAGTATTTT. Its translation is CASSSTGYTQYF. The full variable domain, its missing parts supplied by reference TRBV11-2 and TRBJ2-3, is EAGVAQSPRYKIIEKRQSVAFWCNPISGHATLYWYQQILGQGPKLLIQFQNNGVVDDSQLPKDRFSAERLKGVDSTLKIQPAKLEDSAVYLCASSSTGYTQYFGPGTRLTVL.

The chain couples TRBV20-1 to TRBJ2-1; no firm D call. Germline V gives CDR1 DFQATT, CDR2 SNEGSKA (reference sequence). V lost 1 base and J 5 bases, leaving 6 bases between the germline ends. CDR3 length equals 12 residues. This chain's CDR3 is CSARALHNEQFF. In nucleotides, the CDR3 is TGCAGTGCTAGAGCGCTCCACAATGAGCAGTTCTTC.

In its sample, this clonotype was seen many times. The chain carries TRBV24-1 and TRBJ2-1; TRBD1 aligns across 9 bases. The V and J ends lost 7 bases and 4 bases, in that order; junction bases with no gene match: 4. Per the germline V gene, CDR1 is KGHDR and CDR2 is SFDVKD. The CDR3 consists of 14 residues. CDR3 in DNA: TGTGCCACCAGGCCGGGACAGGGTTACAATGAGCAGTTCTTC. Translated, it gives CATRPGQGYNEQFF.

This clonotype was observed a few times. This chain uses TRBV7-3 with TRBJ2-3, with 12 positions matching TRBD1. The germline V gene encodes CDR1 SGHTA and CDR2 FQGTGA. This CDR3 comprises 16 residues. V lost 5 bases, J lost 3 bases, and 6 bases stayed unmatched. The CDR3 nucleotides read TGTGCCAGCAGCACCGGGACAGGGGGCTTTACAGATACGCAGTATTTT. It is translated as CASSTGTGGFTDTQYF.

This clonotype turned up a few times. This rearrangement joins TRBV27 to TRBJ1-2; D might be TRBD1 (5 bases). The V and J ends lost 1 base and 0 bases respectively, with 15 bases between them. Germline V gene sequence: CDR1 MNHEY, CDR2 SMNVEV (reference sequence). The CDR3 runs 17 residues. CDR3 sequence: CASSLLNRDATNYGYTF. The CDR3 region has the DNA TGTGCCAGCAGTTTATTGAACCGGGACGCCACTAACTATGGCTACACCTTC.

This clonotype was counted at least ten times. This rearrangement joins TRBV10-3 to TRBJ2-3, with a weak D call TRBD1 (6 bases). Germline V gene lookup returns CDR1 ENHRY and CDR2 SYGVKD. V lost 4 bases, J lost 5 bases, and 10 bases lay in between. The CDR3 loop spans 13 amino acids. CDR3: CAISGTVRDTQYF. The CDR3 DNA follows: TGTGCCATCAGTGGGACAGTGAGAGATACGCAGTATTTT.

The chain uses TRBV5-1 and TRBJ2-3; TRBD2 agrees at 8 bases. Trimming at V came to 1 base and at J to 2 bases, leaving 3 bases not matched to a gene. The CDR3 length is 15 residues. In germline, CDR1 is SGHRS, CDR2 YFSETQ. The CDR3 protein is CASSLRLALTDTQYF. CDR3 sequence (DNA): TGCGCCAGCAGCTTGCGACTAGCGCTCACAGATACGCAGTATTTT.

This clonotype was detected many times. The chain couples TRBV5-1 to TRBJ1-5, with 8 bases identical to TRBD1. Germline CDR1 reads SGHRS; CDR2 reads YFSETQ. V was pared by 4 bases and J by 2 bases, with 5 bases of the junction left unmatched. The CDR3 has 15 residues. CDR3: CASSPGQGGNQPQHF. In nucleotides, the CDR3 is TGCGCCAGCAGCCCTGGACAGGGCGGCAATCAGCCCCAGCATTTT.